A selection of T cell receptor beta chains follows, all from one sample in a study of T-cell memory formation after mild COVID-19. Via MiXCR, TCRdb re-called the 5' RACE reads, giving one row per CDR3 protein. This table holds under 90,000 distinct CDR3 sequences, approximately 15% found once. Sequencing was performed on PBMCs or a T cell subset sorted from them (not recorded which). The source of these receptors is an adult woman who had mild COVID-19 (a few samples of this study predate the infection). Cell type and time point are not known. Each CDR3 is given with its conserved first and last residue. The D gene is left open where the match is weak. Rows may omit the clone size; those that give it use once, few, many or a size class.

. | TRBJ2-1 | TRBV20-1 | . | CSARPNEQFF | TGCAGTGCTAGACCGAATGAGCAGTTCTTC
. | TRBJ1-1 | TRBV5-1 | few | CASSLRTEMNTEAFF | TGCGCCAGCAGCTTGCGGACAGAGATGAACACTGAAGCTTTCTTT
. | TRBJ2-1 | TRBV7-6 | . | CASSLGRTSPSYNEQFF | TGTGCCAGCAGCTTAGGGCGGACTTCCCCCTCCTACAATGAGCAGTTCTTC
. | TRBJ2-1 | TRBV15 | few | CATSRDRGHEQFF | TGTGCCACCAGCAGAGATAGAGGGCATGAGCAGTTCTTC
. | TRBJ2-1 | TRBV6-5 | . | CASSPDRSRYNEQFF | TGTGCCAGCAGTCCCGACAGGTCGCGTTACAATGAGCAGTTCTTC
TRBD1 | TRBJ2-2 | TRBV5-4 | . | CASSWTGPGELFF | TGTGCCAGCAGCTGGACAGGGCCCGGGGAGCTGTTTTTT
TRBD2 | TRBJ2-7 | TRBV4-3 | . | CASSPGLAGLGEQYF | TGCGCCAGCAGTCCGGGACTAGCGGGACTTGGCGAGCAGTACTTC
. | TRBJ1-2 | TRBV30 | few | CAWDDRPGYLDGYTF | TGTGCCTGGGACGACCGCCCGGGCTACTTGGATGGCTACACCTTC
. | TRBJ1-2 | TRBV7-8 | few | CASSLGSLGDLNYGYTF | TGTGCCAGCAGCTTAGGGTCACTTGGGGACTTGAACTATGGCTACACCTTC
. | TRBJ2-7 | TRBV30 | . | CAWSVGGGYEQYF | TGTGCCTGGAGTGTTGGAGGGGGCTACGAGCAGTACTTC
. | TRBJ1-1 | TRBV29-1 | . | CSVFQGNTEAFF | TGCAGCGTTTTTCAGGGGAACACTGAAGCTTTCTTT
. | TRBJ2-1 | TRBV19 | . | CASSPRSYNEQFF | TGTGCCAGTAGTCCACGATCCTACAATGAGCAGTTCTTC
. | TRBJ2-6 | TRBV12-3/TRBV12-4 | . | CASSFPIGTDISGANVLTF | TGTGCCAGCAGCTTCCCAATAGGGACGGATATTTCTGGGGCCAACGTCCTGACTTTC
TRBD1 | TRBJ1-5 | TRBV27 | few | CASRGQQGAGNQPQHF | TGTGCCAGCAGGGGACAACAGGGGGCGGGCAATCAGCCCCAGCATTTT
TRBD2 | TRBJ2-3 | TRBV12-3/TRBV12-4 | . | CASSWVAGGPTDTQYF | TGTGCCAGCAGTTGGGTAGCGGGAGGCCCCACAGATACGCAGTATTTT
TRBD2 | TRBJ2-1 | TRBV7-6 | few | CASSPTPVLAGGPASYNEQFF | TGTGCCAGCAGTCCTACCCCGGTTCTAGCGGGGGGGCCCGCCTCCTACAATGAGCAGTTCTTC
TRBD1 | TRBJ2-5 | TRBV7-9 | few | CASSKTGEETQYF | TGTGCCAGCAGCAAGACAGGGGAAGAGACCCAGTACTTC
. | TRBJ2-1 | TRBV6-2/TRBV6-3 | . | CASRYPPNEQFF | TGTGCCAGCAGGTACCCTCCTAATGAGCAGTTCTTC
. | TRBJ2-1 | TRBV7-8 | few | CASSGDFAASIPDEQFF | TGTGCCAGCAGCGGGGACTTCGCGGCGTCGATTCCCGATGAGCAGTTCTTC
. | TRBJ2-1 | TRBV2 | . | CASSGQDRAYNEQFF | TGTGCCAGCAGTGGTCAGGATAGGGCTTACAATGAGCAGTTCTTC
. | TRBJ2-2 | TRBV11-3 | . | CASTLGGELFF | TGTGCCAGCACCTTGGGCGGGGAGCTGTTTTTT
. | TRBJ1-6 | TRBV12-3/TRBV12-4 | few | CASSLSASYNSPLHF | TGTGCCAGCAGTTTATCAGCGAGCTATAATTCACCCCTCCACTTT
. | TRBJ2-7 | TRBV10-3 | . | CAISENGGEYEQYF | TGTGCCATCAGTGAAAATGGGGGCGAGTACGAGCAGTACTTC
TRBD2 | TRBJ2-1 | TRBV5-6 | few | CASSLGLAGVNEQFF | TGTGCCAGCAGCTTGGGACTAGCGGGAGTCAATGAGCAGTTCTTC
. | TRBJ1-1 | TRBV12-3/TRBV12-4 | few | CASTVGGKAFF | TGTGCCAGCACCGTTGGAGGGAAAGCTTTCTTT
TRBD1 | TRBJ2-2 | TRBV7-8 | few | CASSLGGQTLTGELFF | TGTGCCAGCAGCTTAGGGGGACAGACTCTGACCGGGGAGCTGTTTTTT
. | TRBJ2-3 | TRBV27 | . | CASKPVLADTQYF | TGTGCCAGCAAACCAGTCTTGGCAGATACGCAGTATTTT
. | TRBJ2-7 | TRBV27 | few | CASRDTYGTPTSEQYF | TGTGCCAGCAGGGACACCTACGGGACCCCCACCTCCGAGCAGTACTTC
. | TRBJ1-1 | TRBV4-2 | . | CASSQVDKGDTEAFF | TGTGCCAGCAGCCAAGTTGATAAGGGGGACACTGAAGCTTTCTTT
TRBD1 | TRBJ2-7 | TRBV7-9 | medium-sized | CASSSGTAFGDEQYF | TGTGCCAGCAGCTCCGGGACAGCCTTTGGGGACGAGCAGTACTTC
. | TRBJ1-1 | TRBV30 | few | CAWNWALNTEAFF | TGTGCCTGGAACTGGGCCCTGAACACTGAAGCTTTCTTT
TRBD1 | TRBJ1-1 | TRBV7-9 | few | CASSLEGQGTPEAFF | TGTGCCAGCAGCTTAGAGGGACAGGGGACCCCTGAAGCTTTCTTT
TRBD1 | TRBJ1-1 | TRBV5-1 | . | CASSLDRGLGTEAFF | TGCGCCAGCAGCCTGGACAGGGGGCTTGGCACTGAAGCTTTCTTT
. | TRBJ1-1 | TRBV6-2/TRBV6-3 | . | CASETGMKNTEAFF | TGTGCCAGCGAAACAGGGATGAAGAACACTGAAGCTTTCTTT
TRBD1 | TRBJ2-1 | TRBV24-1 | . | CATSTGTVSSYNEQFF | TGTGCCACCAGTACCGGGACAGTTAGCTCCTACAATGAGCAGTTCTTC
. | TRBJ1-1 | TRBV9 | . | CASSGHGSGTEAFF | TGTGCCAGCAGCGGACACGGAAGTGGCACTGAAGCTTTCTTT
. | TRBJ2-1 | TRBV7-9 | . | CASIQPGADEQFF | TGTGCCAGCATCCAACCAGGGGCAGATGAGCAGTTCTTC
. | TRBJ2-2 | TRBV18 | . | CASSPPRTGELFF | TGTGCCAGCTCACCACCGCGAACCGGGGAGCTGTTTTTT
. | TRBJ2-7 | TRBV4-1 | many | CASSHHSADDEQYF | TGCGCCAGCAGCCACCATAGTGCGGATGACGAGCAGTACTTC
. | TRBJ2-3 | TRBV29-1 | . | CSARQGRTDTQYF | TGCAGCGCCCGCCAGGGGAGGACAGATACGCAGTATTTT
. | TRBJ1-5 | TRBV7-9 | . | CASSQGPRIGPQHF | TGTGCCAGCAGCCAGGGACCCCGGATTGGGCCCCAGCATTTT
TRBD1 | TRBJ2-5 | TRBV7-9 | few | CASSSGKYGQVQETQYF | TGTGCCAGCAGCTCCGGGAAATATGGACAGGTTCAAGAGACCCAGTACTTC
TRBD1 | TRBJ2-4 | TRBV5-1 | few | CASSLGQGEDIQYF | TGCGCCAGCAGCTTGGGACAGGGTGAAGACATTCAGTACTTC
TRBD2 | TRBJ2-1 | TRBV2 | few | CASSSSSGGAYNEQFF | TGTGCCAGCAGTTCATCTAGCGGGGGGGCCTACAATGAGCAGTTCTTC
TRBD1 | TRBJ2-1 | TRBV13 | . | CASSPTGTGVNEQFF | TGTGCCAGCAGCCCCACCGGGACAGGAGTCAATGAGCAGTTCTTC
. | TRBJ2-3 | TRBV7-9 | few | CASSVAGSTDTQYF | TGTGCCAGCAGCGTCGCGGGTTCCACAGATACGCAGTATTTT
. | TRBJ2-3 | TRBV7-3 | . | CASSLMDPGDTQYF | TGTGCCAGCAGCTTAATGGACCCGGGGGATACGCAGTATTTT
TRBD1 | TRBJ1-5 | TRBV20-1 | many | CSALYAGDRENQPQHF | TGCAGTGCCCTCTACGCTGGGGACAGGGAAAATCAGCCCCAGCATTTT
TRBD1 | TRBJ2-1 | TRBV5-6 | few | CASSGLGTGGYEQFF | TGTGCCAGCAGCGGGCTAGGGACAGGGGGTTATGAGCAGTTCTTC
. | TRBJ2-1 | TRBV5-4 | . | CASDEQFF | TGTGCCAGCGATGAGCAGTTCTTC
. | TRBJ2-7 | TRBV7-9 | . | CASSYPKGQPSYEQYF | TGTGCCAGCAGCTACCCCAAGGGGCAACCCTCCTACGAGCAGTACTTC
TRBD2 | TRBJ2-1 | TRBV4-3 | many | CASSPEQGLAGWEDYNEQFF | TGCGCCAGCAGCCCAGAACAGGGACTAGCGGGATGGGAGGACTACAATGAGCAGTTCTTC
. | TRBJ2-5 | TRBV18 | few | CASSPPSARSPSQETQYF | TGTGCCAGCTCACCACCGTCGGCTAGAAGTCCATCCCAAGAGACCCAGTACTTC
. | TRBJ2-5 | TRBV7-9 | . | CASSVGFQETQYF | TGTGCCAGCAGTGTCGGGTTTCAAGAGACCCAGTACTTC